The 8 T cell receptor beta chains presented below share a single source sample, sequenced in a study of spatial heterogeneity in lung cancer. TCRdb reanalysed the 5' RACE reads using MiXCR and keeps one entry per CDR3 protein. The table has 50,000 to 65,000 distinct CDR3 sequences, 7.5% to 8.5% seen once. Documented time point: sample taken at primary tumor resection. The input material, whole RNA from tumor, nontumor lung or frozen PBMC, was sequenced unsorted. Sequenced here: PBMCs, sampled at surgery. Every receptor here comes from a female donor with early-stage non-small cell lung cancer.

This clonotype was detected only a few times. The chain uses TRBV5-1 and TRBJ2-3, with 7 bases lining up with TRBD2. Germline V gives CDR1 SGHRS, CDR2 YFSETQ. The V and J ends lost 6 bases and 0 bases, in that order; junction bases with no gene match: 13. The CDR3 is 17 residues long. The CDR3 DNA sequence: TGCGCCAGCATGAAAAGCGGGAATAGTTTTAGCACAGATACGCAGTATTTT. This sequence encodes CASMKSGNSFSTDTQYF. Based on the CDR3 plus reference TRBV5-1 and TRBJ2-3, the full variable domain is KAGVTQTPRYLIKTRGQQVTLSCSPISGHRSVSWYQQTPGQGLQFLFEYFSETQRNKGNFPGRFSGRQFSNSRSEMNVSTLELGDSALYLCASMKSGNSFSTDTQYFGPGTRLTVL.

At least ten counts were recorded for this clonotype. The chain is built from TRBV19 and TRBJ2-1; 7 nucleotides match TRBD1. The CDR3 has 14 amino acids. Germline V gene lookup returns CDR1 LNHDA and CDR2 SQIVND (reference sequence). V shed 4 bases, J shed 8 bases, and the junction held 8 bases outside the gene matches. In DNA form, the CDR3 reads TGTGCCAGTAGTACCCCCGGGACAGTCTATGAGCAGTTCTTC. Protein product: CASSTPGTVYEQFF.

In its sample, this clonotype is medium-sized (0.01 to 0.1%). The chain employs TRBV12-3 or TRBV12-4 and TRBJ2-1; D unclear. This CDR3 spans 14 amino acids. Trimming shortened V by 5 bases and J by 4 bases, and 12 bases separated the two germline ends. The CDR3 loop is CASSPLAIYNEQFF. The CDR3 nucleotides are TGTGCCAGCAGTCCTCTCGCCATTTACAATGAGCAGTTCTTC.

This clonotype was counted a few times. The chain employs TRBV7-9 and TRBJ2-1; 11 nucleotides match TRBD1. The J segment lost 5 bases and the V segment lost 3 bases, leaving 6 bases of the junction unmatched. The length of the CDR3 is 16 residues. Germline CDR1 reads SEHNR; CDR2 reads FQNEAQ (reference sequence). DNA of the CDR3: TGTGCCAGCAGCTTCAGGTGGGACAGGGGGAACAATGAGCAGTTCTTC. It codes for CASSFRWDRGNNEQFF.

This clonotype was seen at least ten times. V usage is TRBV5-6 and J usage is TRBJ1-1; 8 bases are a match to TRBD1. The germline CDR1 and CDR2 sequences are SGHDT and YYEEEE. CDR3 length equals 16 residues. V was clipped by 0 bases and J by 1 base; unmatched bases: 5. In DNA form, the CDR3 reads TGTGCCAGCAGCTTGGGGACAGGGATGTGGAACACTGAAGCTTTCTTT. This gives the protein CASSLGTGMWNTEAFF.

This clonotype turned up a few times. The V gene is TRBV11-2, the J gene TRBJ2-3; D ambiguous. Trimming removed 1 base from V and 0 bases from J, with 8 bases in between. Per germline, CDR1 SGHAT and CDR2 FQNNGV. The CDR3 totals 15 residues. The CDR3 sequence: CASSLGGISTDTQYF. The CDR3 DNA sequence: TGTGCCAGCAGCTTAGGCGGCATCAGCACAGATACGCAGTATTTT.

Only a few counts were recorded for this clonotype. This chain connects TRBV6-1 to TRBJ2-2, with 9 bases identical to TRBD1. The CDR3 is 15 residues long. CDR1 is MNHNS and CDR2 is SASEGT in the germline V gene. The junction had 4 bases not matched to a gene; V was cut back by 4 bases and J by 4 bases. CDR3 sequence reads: CASSVGQGLTGELFF. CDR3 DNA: TGTGCCAGCAGTGTGGGACAGGGCCTCACCGGGGAGCTGTTTTTT.

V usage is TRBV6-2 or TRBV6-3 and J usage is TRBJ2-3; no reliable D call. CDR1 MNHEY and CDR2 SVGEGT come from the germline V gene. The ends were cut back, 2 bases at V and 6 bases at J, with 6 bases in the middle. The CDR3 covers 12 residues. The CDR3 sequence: CASSYMLDTQYF. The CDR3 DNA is TGTGCCAGCAGTTACATGTTGGATACGCAGTATTTT.